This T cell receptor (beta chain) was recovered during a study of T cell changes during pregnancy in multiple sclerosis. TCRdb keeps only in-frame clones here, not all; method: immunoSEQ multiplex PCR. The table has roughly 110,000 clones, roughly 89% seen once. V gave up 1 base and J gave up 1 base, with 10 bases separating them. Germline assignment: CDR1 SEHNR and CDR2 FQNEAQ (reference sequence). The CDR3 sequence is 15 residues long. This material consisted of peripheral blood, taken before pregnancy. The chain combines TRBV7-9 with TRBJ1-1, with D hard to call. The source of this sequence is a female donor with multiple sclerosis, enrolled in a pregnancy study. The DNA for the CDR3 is TGTGCCAGCAGCTTAGTACAAGGGAGGAACACTGAAGCTTTCTTT. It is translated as CASSLVQGRNTEAFF.